This T cell receptor beta chain derives from a study of blood T cells in healthy people across ages. A J-beta primer mix and a sample-barcoded 5' primer were used in a second PCR of about 7 to 12 cycles. Every molecule of cDNA carried a tag from a template-switch adaptor with 12 random nucleotides. TCRdb ran MiXCR on the 5' RACE reads and lists one entry per CDR3 protein. This table holds over 550,000 distinct CDR3 sequences, 25% to 35% found once. For this clonotype: The antigen is unknown. Possible read error: a much larger clone is one base away.

The germline gives CDR1 SGHKS, CDR2 YYEKEE (reference sequence). V lost 0 bases and J lost 6, with 16 bases in between. CDR3 length: 15 amino acids. Study-level points and caveats: Observed TCR beta diversity showed a strong correlation with the percentage of naive T cells as measured by flow cytometry. In long-lived donors, naive CD4+ cell counts and diversity exceeded those of aged donors.

The rearrangement joins TRBV5-5 to TRBJ2-7; D is possibly TRBD2 (7 bases). The sample consisted of blood. The receptor was derived from a woman older than 75 in good health. For the CDR3, the DNA is TGTGCCAGCAGCTTGGTGGGGGGGCCTTGCGGCGAGCAGTACTTC. This gives the protein CASSLVGGPCGEQYF. Variable domain in full (rest from reference TRBV5-5 and TRBJ2-7): DAGVTQSPTHLIKTRGQQVTLRCSPISGHKSVSWYQQVLGQGPQFIFQYYEKEERGRGNFPDRFSARQFPNYSSELNVNALLLGDSALYLCASSLVGGPCGEQYFGPGTRLTVT.